These 25 T cell receptor beta chains share one sample of origin, sequenced in a study of CD8+ T cells in alopecia areata. This sample's treatment: oral pan-JAK inhibitor, 5-10 mg twice daily. It was cDNA, reverse transcribed from extracted RNA, that served as the sequencing template. Some clones are missing from TCRdb's copy, which holds only in-frame ones; the method was immunoSEQ multiplex PCR. This table holds 150,000 to 200,000 clones, approximately 61% found once. The specimen was CD4+ T cells sorted from blood, collected at week 24, from a patient treated with tofacitinib. The receptor source for this set is a human donor with alopecia areata.

The chain combines TRBV29-1 with TRBJ2-5; 8 nucleotides agree with TRBD1. Looked up from germline, CDR1 is SQVTM and CDR2 is ANQGSEA. The CDR3 contains 13 residues. The CDR3 coding sequence is TGCAGTGCCTTTCGACAGGGGAGAGGTGAGCAGTACTTC. Its protein is CSAFRQGRGEQYF.

The chain has TRBV9 and TRBJ2-3; TRBD2 might be the D (7 bases). In germline, CDR1 is SGDLS, CDR2 YYNGEE. The V gene lost 0 bases and the J gene lost 9 bases, with 14 bases spanning the gap. There are 14 residues in the CDR3. The CDR3 DNA reads TGTGCCAGCAGCGTAGCTCGGGGGGCCGCCACGCAGTATTTT. It encodes CASSVARGAATQYF.

This rearrangement joins TRBV6-6 to TRBJ1-1; D uncertain. V lost 2 bases to trimming and J lost 5 bases, with 6 bases between them. The CDR3 consists of 12 residues. The germline V gene encodes CDR1 MNHNY and CDR2 SVGAGI (reference sequence). CDR3: CASSYESTEAFF. CDR3 DNA: TGTGCCAGCAGTTACGAATCGACTGAAGCTTTCTTT.

J is TRBJ2-1 and V is TRBV5-6; 7 bases are shared with TRBD1. The J segment lost 4 bases and the V segment lost 2 bases, leaving 6 bases of the junction unmatched. Germline CDR1 and CDR2: SGHDT and YYEEEE. The CDR3 loop spans 15 amino acids. The CDR3 DNA follows: TGTGCCAGCAGCTTTCCCGGGACAGAGTACAATGAGCAGTTCTTC. It codes for CASSFPGTEYNEQFF.

This clone was observed a few times. V is TRBV10-3 and J is TRBJ2-6; D gene ambiguous. V was pared by 6 bases and J by 0 bases, with 0 bases between. This CDR3 contains 12 residues. Germline CDR1 is ENHRY and CDR2 is SYGVKD. The CDR3 protein is CAISSGANVLTF. The CDR3 coding sequence is TGTGCCATCAGCTCTGGGGCCAACGTCCTGACTTTC.

V gene TRBV7-2 combines with J gene TRBJ2-7, with D hard to call. Deletions cut 8 bases from V and 7 bases from J, with 18 bases between. Germline V gives CDR1 SGHTA, CDR2 FQGNSA. The CDR3 length is 13 residues. In nucleotides, the CDR3 is TGTGCCAGCGGTGGGCGGCCCTTTAGGGAGCAGTACTTC. It yields the protein CASGGRPFREQYF. The entire variable domain, with the rest obtained from reference TRBV7-2 and TRBJ2-7, is as follows: GAGVSQSPSNKVTEKGKDVELRCDPISGHTALYWYRQSLGQGLEFLIYFQGNSAPDKSGLPSDRFSAERTGGSVSTLTIQRTQQEDSAVYLCASGGRPFREQYFGPGTRLTVT.

The chain links TRBV30 to TRBJ1-1, with TRBD1 as a possible D gene (5 bases). The CDR3 spans 12 residues. V lost 3 bases and J lost 5, with 10 bases in between. Germline lookup yields CDR1 GTSNPN and CDR2 SVGIG (reference sequence). The CDR3 bases are TGTGCCTGGAGAGCGGGGGTGACTGAAGCTTTCTTT. Amino acids: CAWRAGVTEAFF.

The chain is built from TRBV29-1 and TRBJ2-1; a possible D gene is TRBD2 (5 bases). The germline V gene has CDR1 SQVTM and CDR2 ANQGSEA. V was trimmed by 7 bases and J by 2 bases, leaving 12 bases between them. The CDR3 runs 13 residues. The CDR3 nucleotides are TGCAGCGCTGTAGCGAGAACCTACAATGAGCAGTTCTTC. This encodes CSAVARTYNEQFF.

V gene TRBV4-1 combines with J gene TRBJ2-1, with D perhaps TRBD2 (6 bases). The germline V and J ends were trimmed by 4 bases and 0 bases, with 10 bases remaining between them. The CDR3 contains 15 residues. In germline, CDR1 is MGHRA, CDR2 YSYEKL. CDR3 sequence reads: CASSRLAVSYNEQFF. The CDR3 DNA sequence: TGCGCCAGCAGCCGATTAGCGGTCTCCTACAATGAGCAGTTCTTC.

In its sample, this clone was seen a few times. The chain links TRBV7-2 to TRBJ2-7, with 8 bases aligning to TRBD2. V trimming: 3 bases; J trimming: 1 base; junction bases outside the gene matches: 5. Looked up from germline, CDR1 is SGHTA and CDR2 is FQGNSA. The CDR3 is 15 residues long. CDR3 nucleotide sequence: TGTGCCAGCAGCTTGGCGGGGGGAGCTTCCTACGAGCAGTACTTC. Its protein is CASSLAGGASYEQYF.

This chain joins TRBV29-1 and TRBJ2-5; unclear D gene. The J call could be wrong; TRBJ2-7 is a better fit for the DNA end. There are 13 residues in the CDR3. Germline values: CDR1 SQVTM, CDR2 ANQGSEA. In DNA, the CDR3 is TGCAGCGTTGAAGGGCTGGGTTCGGACGAGCAGTACTTC. Its protein is CSVEGLGSDEQYF.

The chain joins TRBV4-2 to TRBJ2-6; tentative D call: TRBD1 (6 bases). The germline V gene has CDR1 LGHNA and CDR2 YNFKEQ. The CDR3 consists of 18 residues. The ends were cut back, 0 bases at V and 1 base at J, with 13 bases in the middle. CDR3 protein: CASSQERRQASGANVLTF. For the CDR3, the DNA is TGTGCCAGCAGCCAAGAACGGAGACAGGCTTCTGGGGCCAACGTCCTGACTTTC.

This chain uses TRBV2 with TRBJ2-3, with 9 positions matching TRBD2. The junction had 2 bases not matched to a gene; V was cut back by 5 bases and J by 2 bases. The CDR3 spans 14 residues. The germline V gene encodes CDR1 SNHLY and CDR2 FYNNEI. The CDR3, as DNA: TGTGCCAGCAGTCGGACTAGCGCCACAGATACGCAGTATTTT. This encodes CASSRTSATDTQYF.

The chain employs TRBV29-1 and TRBJ2-7; D possibly uses TRBD1 or TRBD2 (5 bases each). Trimming removed 6 bases from V and 0 bases from J, with 24 bases in between. The germline CDR1 and CDR2 sequences are SQVTM and ANQGSEA. This CDR3 has 17 residues. CDR3 nucleotides: TGCAGCGTGGCGGGCACAGGAGGTTCCAGAAACTCCTACGAGCAGTACTTC. It codes for CSVAGTGGSRNSYEQYF.

V usage is TRBV4-3 and J usage is TRBJ1-2; 7 nucleotides align to TRBD1. V shed 4 bases and J 4 bases; nucleotides not matched to a gene: 9. CDR3 size: 15 residues. CDR1 and CDR2 from the germline V gene are LGHNA and YSLEER. This CDR3 reads CASSPADRDGYGYTF. DNA for the CDR3: TGCGCCAGCAGCCCCGCCGACAGGGACGGCTATGGCTACACCTTC.

Concerning this clone: The same CDR3 arises from other DNA sequences in this sample as well. V usage is TRBV20-1 and J usage is TRBJ2-5, with D unresolved. The CDR3 contains 10 residues. CDR1 is DFQATT, CDR2 SNEGSKA, per germline (reference sequence). The V and J ends lost 5 bases and 5 bases respectively, with 6 bases between them. CDR3 amino acids: CSALGETQYF. The DNA for the CDR3 is TGCAGTGCTCTTGGGGAGACCCAGTACTTC.

The chain has TRBV18 and TRBJ1-6; no firm D call. The V end was cut by 2 bases, the J end by 5 bases, with 13 bases between. The CDR3 length is 16 residues. Germline V gene data show CDR1 as KGHSH and CDR2 as LQKENI. CDR3 sequence reads: CASSPLKAKDNSPLHF. The DNA for the CDR3 is TGTGCCAGCTCACCATTGAAGGCTAAAGATAATTCACCCCTCCACTTT.

The gene calls are TRBV2 and TRBJ2-7; D might be TRBD1 (6 bases). V was clipped by 7 bases and J by 4 bases, with 14 bases between them. The CDR3 consists of 13 residues. Germline CDR1 reads SNHLY; CDR2 reads FYNNEI. In nucleotides, the CDR3 is TGTGCCAGCACTCGCCTACAGGGATACGAGCAGTACTTC. Amino acids: CASTRLQGYEQYF. Full variable domain (rest looked up from reference TRBV2 and TRBJ2-7): EPEVTQTPSHQVTQMGQEVILRCVPISNHLYFYWYRQILGQKVEFLVSFYNNEISEKSEIFDDQFSVERPDGSNFTLKIRSTKLEDSAMYFCASTRLQGYEQYFGPGTRLTVT.

The chain recombines TRBV25-1 with TRBJ2-1; D is undetermined. The germline gives CDR1 MGHDK, CDR2 SYGVNS. The length of the CDR3 is 13 residues. Trimming took off 7 bases at V and 1 base at J, with 8 bases between the two ends. CDR3 DNA sequence: TGTGCCAGCACCGGTGGATCCTACAATGAGCAGTTCTTC. This translates into CASTGGSYNEQFF. The full variable domain, rest sourced from reference TRBV25-1 and TRBJ2-1, is EADIYQTPRYLVIGTGKKITLECSQTMGHDKMYWYQQDPGMELHLIHYSYGVNSTEKGDLSSESTVSRIRTEHFPLTLESARPSHTSQYLCASTGGSYNEQFFGPGTRLTVL.

The chain joins TRBV30 to TRBJ1-2; TRBD1 aligns across 7 bases. CDR3 length equals 15 residues. Trimming at V came to 2 bases and at J to 4 bases, leaving 10 bases not matched to a gene. Germline CDR1 is GTSNPN and CDR2 is SVGIG (reference sequence). CDR3 sequence reads: CAWSPLGGTVYGYTF. DNA for the CDR3: TGTGCCTGGAGTCCACTCGGCGGGACAGTCTATGGCTACACCTTC.

The rearrangement uses TRBV30 and TRBJ1-1; the D is unclear. This CDR3 region has 13 residues. The V and J ends lost 5 bases and 7 bases respectively, with 17 bases between them. In germline, CDR1 is GTSNPN, CDR2 SVGIG (reference sequence). In nucleotides, the CDR3 is TGTGCCTGGGTCACCGCGGGAGGCCTTGAAGCTTTCTTT. Translation gives CAWVTAGGLEAFF.

This clone was counted once. This sequence joins TRBV4-1 and TRBJ1-6; D ambiguous. CDR1 MGHRA and CDR2 YSYEKL come from the germline V gene. The CDR3 is 16 amino acids. V was pared by 1 base and J by 0 bases, with 7 bases between. The CDR3 loop is CASSQVGSSYNSPLHF. CDR3 DNA: TGCGCCAGCAGCCAAGTGGGCAGCTCCTATAATTCACCCCTCCACTTT.

V and J are TRBV5-6 and TRBJ2-7; TRBD2 might be the D (6 bases). The CDR3 is 15 residues long. Per the germline V gene, CDR1 is SGHDT and CDR2 is YYEEEE. Between the trimmed V and J ends, which lost 5 bases and 3 bases, there was a span of 18 bases. The CDR3 protein is CASSITGTQRYEQYF. CDR3 nucleotide sequence: TGTGCCAGCAGTATTACCGGGACTCAGCGCTACGAGCAGTACTTC.

This chain connects TRBV9 to TRBJ2-2; D possibly corresponds to TRBD1 (5 bases). CDR1 and CDR2 from the germline V gene are SGDLS and YYNGEE. This CDR3 spans 17 amino acids. Trimming removed 1 base from V and 4 bases from J, with 17 bases in between. The CDR3 loop reads CASSVSGSGSSTGELFF. In DNA, the CDR3 is TGTGCCAGCAGCGTATCAGGATCAGGGTCGAGCACCGGGGAGCTGTTTTTT.

The chain employs TRBV4-3 and TRBJ1-2; a weak D match, TRBD1 (5 bases). Trimming pared 2 bases from V and 2 bases from J, leaving 9 bases between. There are 14 residues in the CDR3. Germline values: CDR1 LGHNA, CDR2 YSLEER. CDR3 loop: CASSQTQVNYGYTF. The CDR3 DNA is TGCGCCAGCAGCCAAACACAGGTGAACTATGGCTACACCTTC.